This TCR beta chain came from a study of shared clonotypes between healthy human individuals. Study context: Each donor's CD8 memory used one plate, CD8 naive two, each CD4 subset three.

Details on this clone: Its antigen is unknown.

Overall study results and limits: Shared clonotypes across all four donors exceeded non-shared ones in generation probability.

The naive CD8 population came from CD45RO-negative cells selected for CCR7, without terminally differentiated effector memory CD45RA+ cells. Every immunoSEQ plate was one replicate of a subset's evenly spread DNA. A roughly 200 ng quantity of DNA, roughly 30,000 T cell genomes, went into the sorted-subset replicate PCRs. TCRdb's table, derived via immunoSEQ multiplex PCR, lists solely in-frame clones and lacks some. Here the sample spans about 650,000 clones, roughly 96% being singletons. Per germline, CDR1 SGHNT and CDR2 YENEEA. V lost 5 bases and J 1 base, leaving 14 bases between the germline ends. The CDR3 length is 16 residues.

The material sequenced was naive CD8+ T cells sorted from blood. The V and J genes are TRBV11-3 and TRBJ2-2; tentative D call: TRBD1 (6 bases). The TCR originated in a woman in her 30s in good health. In DNA, the CDR3 is TGTGCCAGCAGCCCATGGCCGACAGGGAACACCGGGGAGCTGTTTTTT. Its translation: CASSPWPTGNTGELFF.